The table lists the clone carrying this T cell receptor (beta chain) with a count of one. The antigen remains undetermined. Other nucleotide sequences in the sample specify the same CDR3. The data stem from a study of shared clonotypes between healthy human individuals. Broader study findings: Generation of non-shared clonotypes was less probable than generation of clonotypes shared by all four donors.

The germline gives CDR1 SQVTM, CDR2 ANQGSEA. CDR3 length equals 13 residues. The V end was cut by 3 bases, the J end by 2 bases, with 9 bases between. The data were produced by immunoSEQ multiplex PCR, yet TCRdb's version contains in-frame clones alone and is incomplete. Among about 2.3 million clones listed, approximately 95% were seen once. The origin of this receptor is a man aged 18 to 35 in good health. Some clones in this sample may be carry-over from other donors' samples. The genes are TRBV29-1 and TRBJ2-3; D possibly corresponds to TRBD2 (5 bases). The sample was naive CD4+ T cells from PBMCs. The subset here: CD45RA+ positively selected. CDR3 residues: CSVDGGLTDTQYF. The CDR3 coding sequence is TGCAGCGTTGACGGCGGACTCACAGATACGCAGTATTTT.